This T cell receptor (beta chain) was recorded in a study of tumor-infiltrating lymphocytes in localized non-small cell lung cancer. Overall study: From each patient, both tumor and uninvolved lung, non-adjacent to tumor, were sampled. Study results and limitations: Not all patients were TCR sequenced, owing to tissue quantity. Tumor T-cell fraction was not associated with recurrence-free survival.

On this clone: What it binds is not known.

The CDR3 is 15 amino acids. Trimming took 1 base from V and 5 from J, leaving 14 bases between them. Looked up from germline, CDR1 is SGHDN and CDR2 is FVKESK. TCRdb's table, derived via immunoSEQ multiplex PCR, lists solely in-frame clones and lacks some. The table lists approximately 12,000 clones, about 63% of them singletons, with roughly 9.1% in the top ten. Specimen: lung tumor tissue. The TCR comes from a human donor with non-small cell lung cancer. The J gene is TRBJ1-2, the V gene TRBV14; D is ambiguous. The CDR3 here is CASSQVPEGWYGYTF. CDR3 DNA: TGTGCCAGCAGCCAAGTTCCGGAGGGTTGGTATGGCTACACCTTC.